Given below is one T cell receptor (beta chain) in context. Its antigen remains unidentified. An input of roughly 0.5 to 1 ug of RNA was subjected to reverse transcription using random hexamers. Multiplex immunoSEQ PCR targeted 54 Vbeta and 13 Jbeta TCR beta segments. TCRdb ran MiXCR on the immunoSEQ multiplex PCR reads and lists one entry per CDR3 protein. Of about 120,000 distinct CDR3 sequences listed, 95% to 96% are singletons. Germline lookup yields CDR1 LGHDT and CDR2 YNNKEL (reference sequence). The CDR3 loop spans 15 amino acids. Trimming stripped 1 base from V and 6 bases from J, with 16 bases between. This specimen comes from a study of CD8 T cells in Susac syndrome. Study background: At the time of blood draw, patients with Susac syndrome were therapy-naive, receiving corticosteroids, or receiving intravenous immunoglobulin alone.

The study, taken as a whole, reports: None of the CD4+ T cell repertoires in Susac syndrome showed clonal expansion.

The material sequenced was CD4+ T cells from PBMCs. The sequence derives from a human donor with Susac syndrome. The rearrangement joins TRBV3-1 to TRBJ2-7, with D possibly being TRBD2 (5 bases). The chain's CDR3 is CASSQAYVGLAEQYF. CDR3 in DNA: TGTGCCAGCAGCCAAGCTTATGTTGGTCTAGCCGAGCAGTACTTC.